The T cell receptor beta chain described here comes from a study of T-cell memory formation after mild COVID-19. This clonotype was observed a few times. This CDR3 is built from 14 residues. V lost 0 bases to trimming and J lost 1 base, with 7 bases between them. CDR1 and CDR2 from the germline V gene are SGDLS and YYNGEE. 5'RACE, which relied on constant-segment primers, yielded TCR alpha and TCR beta cDNA libraries carrying sample barcodes and UMIs. A single record per CDR3 protein comes from TCRdb applying MiXCR to the 5' RACE reads. The sample lists tens of thousands of distinct CDR3 sequences; approximately 15% were seen once.

The V and J genes are TRBV9 and TRBJ2-5, with D perhaps TRBD1 (5 bases). The source is an adult woman who had mild COVID-19 (a few samples of this study predate the infection). Cell type and time point are not known. Sequences were obtained from PBMCs or a T cell subset sorted from them (not recorded which). The DNA of the CDR3 is TGTGCCAGCAGCGTAGAAGACAGCCAAGAGACCCAGTACTTC. Translated, it gives CASSVEDSQETQYF.